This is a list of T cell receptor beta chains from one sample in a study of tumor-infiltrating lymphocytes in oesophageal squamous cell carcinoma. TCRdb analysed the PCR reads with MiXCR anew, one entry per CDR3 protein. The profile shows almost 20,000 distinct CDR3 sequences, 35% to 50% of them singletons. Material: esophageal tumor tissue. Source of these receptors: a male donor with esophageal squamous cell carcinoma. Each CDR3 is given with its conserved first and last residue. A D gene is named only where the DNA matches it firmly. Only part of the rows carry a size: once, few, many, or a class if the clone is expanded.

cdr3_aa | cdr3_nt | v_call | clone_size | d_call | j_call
CASSPKVVRNEQFF | TGTGCCAGCAGTCCCAAGGTCGTTAGGAATGAGCAGTTCTTC | TRBV12-3/TRBV12-4 | medium-sized | . | TRBJ2-1
CASSLGRGGETQYF | TGTGCCAGCAGCTTAGGGAGGGGGGGAGAGACCCAGTACTTC | TRBV11-2 | many | . | TRBJ2-5
CASSLVGQGKETQYF | TGTGCCAGCAGCTTGGTGGGACAGGGGAAGGAGACCCAGTACTTC | TRBV7-3 | . | TRBD1 | TRBJ2-5
CASSFLGRDEQYF | TGTGCCAGCAGCTTCCTGGGTAGGGATGAGCAGTACTTC | TRBV7-9 | . | . | TRBJ2-5
CASSPGQMWSGMTGAEQFF | TGTGCCAGCAGCCCGGGACAGATGTGGTCAGGGATGACGGGGGCTGAGCAGTTCTTC | TRBV7-3 | . | . | TRBJ2-1
CASSDGLAGGPYEQFF | TGTGCCAGTAGTGACGGACTAGCGGGAGGGCCATATGAGCAGTTCTTC | TRBV19 | . | TRBD2 | TRBJ2-1
CASSLGTNSPLHF | TGTGCCAGCAGCCTCGGAACCAATTCACCCCTCCACTTT | TRBV25-1 | many | . | TRBJ1-6
CASSKNGKAKNIQYF | TGTGCCAGCAGCAAAAACGGCAAGGCCAAAAACATTCAGTACTTC | TRBV7-3 | many | . | TRBJ2-4
CATSDTGTGAEQYF | TGTGCCACCAGTGACACCGGGACAGGTGCCGAGCAGTACTTC | TRBV24-1 | many | TRBD1 | TRBJ2-7
CASSPRYEREGRDTQYF | TGTGCCAGTAGTCCCCGGTATGAGCGGGAGGGCCGAGATACGCAGTATTTT | TRBV19 | . | TRBD2 | TRBJ2-3
CASSSQGSHQYEQYF | TGTGCCAGCAGCTCACAGGGTTCCCATCAATACGAGCAGTACTTC | TRBV7-6 | . | . | TRBJ2-7
CASSQRASPSTDTQYF | TGTGCCAGCAGCCAACGGGCTAGCCCCAGCACAGATACGCAGTATTTT | TRBV3-1 | once | . | TRBJ2-3
CATIDLVSWTVLVGELYF | TGTGCCACCATTGATTTGGTATCGTGGACAGTTCTAGTAGGGGAGCTGTATTTT | TRBV24-1 | . | . | TRBJ2-3
CASRGGRSLWSNTGELFF | TGTGCCAGCCGAGGGGGCAGGTCCTTATGGTCGAACACCGGGGAGCTGTTTTTT | TRBV25-1 | . | TRBD1 | TRBJ2-2
CASSLVAGGFETQYF | TGCGCCAGCAGCTTGGTAGCGGGGGGTTTCGAGACCCAGTACTTC | TRBV5-1 | many | TRBD2 | TRBJ2-5
CASSLMPGTRYEQYF | TGTGCCAGCAGCTTAATGCCCGGGACACGCTACGAGCAGTACTTC | TRBV7-3 | medium-sized | . | TRBJ2-7
CASSSGLAPNEQFF | TGTGCCAGCAGCTCGGGACTAGCGCCTAATGAGCAGTTCTTC | TRBV7-3 | medium-sized | TRBD2 | TRBJ2-1
CASSLLSGGWDEQFF | TGTGCCAGCAGCTTACTTAGCGGGGGTTGGGATGAGCAGTTCTTC | TRBV7-2 | few | TRBD2 | TRBJ2-1
CASSLASAAEQYF | TGTGCCAGCAGTTTAGCTTCAGCGGCCGAGCAGTACTTC | TRBV28 | medium-sized | . | TRBJ2-7
CASSLRAGGPETQYF | TGTGCCAGCAGCTTACGAGCGGGAGGGCCGGAAACCCAGTACTTC | TRBV7-2 | . | TRBD2 | TRBJ2-7
CASSYSIRGGYEQFF | TGTGCCAGCAGTTACTCGATTCGAGGGGGGTACGAGCAGTTCTTC | TRBV6-6 | . | . | TRBJ2-1
CASSYSWTEGNTIYF | TGTGCCAGCAGTTACTCTTGGACAGAAGGAAACACCATATATTTT | TRBV6-6 | many | . | TRBJ1-3
CASSSGLGLSYEQYF | TGTGCCAGCAGCTCCGGACTAGGACTCTCCTACGAGCAGTACTTC | TRBV7-8 | . | TRBD2 | TRBJ2-7
CASSLAGRDSEQFF | TGTGCCAGCAGCTTAGCGGGAAGGGATAGTGAGCAGTTCTTC | TRBV7-8 | . | . | TRBJ2-1
CASSFSTWAGNEQYF | TGTGCCAGCAGTTTCTCAACATGGGCCGGGAATGAGCAGTACTTC | TRBV7-2 | . | . | TRBJ2-7
CASGLLAGGIEQFF | TGCGCCAGCGGGCTCCTCGCGGGGGGGATAGAGCAGTTCTTC | TRBV5-1 | . | TRBD2 | TRBJ2-1
CASRRLGAGSSYEQYF | TGTGCCAGCAGACGACTTGGGGCGGGAAGCTCCTACGAGCAGTACTTC | TRBV6-1 | . | . | TRBJ2-7
CASSLLFLNTDTQYF | TGTGCCAGCAGCTTACTCTTCCTAAACACAGATACGCAGTATTTT | TRBV11-2 | . | . | TRBJ2-3
CASNPGRSYEQYF | TGTGCCAGCAACCCCGGACGGTCCTACGAGCAGTACTTC | TRBV7-2 | medium-sized | . | TRBJ2-7
CATRAGQTSTDTQYF | TGTGCCACCAGAGCGGGGCAAACTAGCACAGATACGCAGTATTTT | TRBV24-1 | . | TRBD2 | TRBJ2-3
CASSQTTGFQETQYF | TGCGCCAGCAGCCAAACTACAGGGTTCCAAGAGACCCAGTACTTC | TRBV4-1 | few | . | TRBJ2-5
CASSPKPDSKNTGELFF | TGCGCCAGCAGCCCCAAACCGGACAGTAAGAACACCGGGGAGCTGTTTTTT | TRBV5-1 | many | . | TRBJ2-2
CASSYGGGGGELFF | TGTGCCAGCAGTTACGGCGGGGGAGGGGGGGAGCTGTTTTTT | TRBV6-8 | . | TRBD2 | TRBJ2-2
CASSPLLSSSEQYF | TGTGCCAGCAGCCCACTTCTTTCTAGCTCTGAGCAGTACTTC | TRBV7-3 | . | . | TRBJ2-5
CASSSGRIKETQYF | TGTGCCAGCAGCTCAGGACGGATTAAAGAGACCCAGTACTTC | TRBV11-2 | . | . | TRBJ2-5
CASSLVSTSGLTDTQYF | TGTGCCAGCAGTTTAGTGAGCACTAGCGGGTTGACAGATACGCAGTATTTT | TRBV12-3/TRBV12-4 | . | TRBD2 | TRBJ2-3
CASSPGLAAQETQYF | TGTGCCAGTAGTCCGGGACTAGCGGCTCAAGAGACCCAGTACTTC | TRBV19 | few | TRBD2 | TRBJ2-5
CASSLGLAGGLDEQYF | TGTGCCAGCAGCTTAGGGCTAGCGGGAGGGTTGGACGAGCAGTACTTC | TRBV7-2 | . | TRBD2 | TRBJ2-7
CASSEGLAAGYEQYF | TGCGCCAGCAGCGAAGGACTAGCGGCCGGCTACGAGCAGTACTTC | TRBV5-1 | many | TRBD2 | TRBJ2-7
CASSQDSQGWPQHF | TGCGCCAGCAGCCAAGACTCACAGGGATGGCCCCAGCATTTT | TRBV4-1 | few | . | TRBJ1-5
CASSPGDYTNTEAFF | TGTGCCAGCAGTCCGGGAGATTACACGAACACTGAAGCTTTCTTT | TRBV28 | many | . | TRBJ1-1
CASSSPGRGRDGYTF | TGTGCCAGCAGTTCCCCCGGACGGGGGAGGGATGGCTACACCTTC | TRBV28 | many | . | TRBJ1-2
CASSIPGLPEEQFF | TGTGCCAGTAGTATCCCGGGCCTGCCTGAAGAGCAGTTCTTC | TRBV19 | . | . | TRBJ2-1
CASSYGPPDTEAFF | TGCGCCAGCAGCTACGGCCCCCCGGACACTGAAGCTTTCTTT | TRBV5-1 | many | . | TRBJ1-1
CASSQREGPYEQYF | TGTGCCAGCAGTCAGCGGGAGGGGCCCTACGAGCAGTACTTC | TRBV7-2 | once | TRBD2 | TRBJ2-7
CASSDWGNQPQHF | TGCGCCAGCAGTGATTGGGGCAATCAGCCCCAGCATTTT | TRBV10-2 | . | . | TRBJ1-5